This T cell receptor (beta chain) was observed in a study of blood T cell repertoires in COVID-19. The authors' processing: Nucleated cell counts were estimated from reference gene primer amplification. Data came from immunoSEQ multiplex PCR; TCRdb stores just in-frame clones and leaves some out. V and J calls and clone size follow that table, whereas D and trimming were derived from the DNA. This table has about 170,000 clones, more than 85% appearing once. The clonotype was recovered from a woman of 80 years or more with COVID-19, enrolled during active disease. Sequencing was done on a sample of peripheral blood.

DNA of the CDR3: TGTGCCAGCAGCTTTAGCGGGAGTACCTACAATGAGCAGTTCTTC. Translated, it gives CASSFSGSTYNEQFF. The V call is TRBV11-2, the J call TRBJ2-1; 9 bases line up with TRBD2. The CDR3 extends over 15 amino acids. V was pared by 3 bases and J by 2 bases, with 2 bases of the junction left unmatched. Germline CDR1 and CDR2: SGHAT and FQNNGV.